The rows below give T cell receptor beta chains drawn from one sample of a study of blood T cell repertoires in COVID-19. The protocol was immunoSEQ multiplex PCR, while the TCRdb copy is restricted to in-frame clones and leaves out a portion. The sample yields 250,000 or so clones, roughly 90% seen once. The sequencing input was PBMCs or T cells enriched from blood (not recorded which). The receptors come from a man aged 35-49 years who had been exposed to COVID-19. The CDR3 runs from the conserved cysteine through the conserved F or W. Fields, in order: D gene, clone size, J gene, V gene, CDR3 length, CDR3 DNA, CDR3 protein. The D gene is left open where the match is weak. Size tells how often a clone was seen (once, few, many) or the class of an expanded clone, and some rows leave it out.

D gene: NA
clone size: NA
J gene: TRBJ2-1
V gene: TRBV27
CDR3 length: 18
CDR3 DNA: TGTGCCAGCAGTTTGGGGCGGATGACATCCAGCTCCTACAATGAGCAGTTCTTC
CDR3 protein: CASSLGRMTSSSYNEQFF

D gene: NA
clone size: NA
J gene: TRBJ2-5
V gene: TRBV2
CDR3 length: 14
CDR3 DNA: TGTGCCAGCAAGCTTGGGCGCTCCCAAGAGACCCAGTACTTC
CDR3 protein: CASKLGRSQETQYF

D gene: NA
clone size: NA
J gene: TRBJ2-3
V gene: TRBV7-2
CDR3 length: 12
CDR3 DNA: TGTGCCAGCAGCTCATACTACGATACGCAGTATTTT
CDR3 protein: CASSSYYDTQYF

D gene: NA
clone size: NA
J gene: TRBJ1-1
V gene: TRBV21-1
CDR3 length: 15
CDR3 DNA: TGTGCCAGCAGCAATTCACAGCCCAATGGCGTTGAAGCTTTCTTT
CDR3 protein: CASSNSQPNGVEAFF

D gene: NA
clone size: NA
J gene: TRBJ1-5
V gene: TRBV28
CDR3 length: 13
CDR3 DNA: TGTGCCAGCAGTTCCTACCCCTCTCAGCCCCAGCATTTT
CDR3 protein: CASSSYPSQPQHF

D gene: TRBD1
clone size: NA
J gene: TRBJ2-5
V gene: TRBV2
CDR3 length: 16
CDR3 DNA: TGTGCCAGCAGTGAAGAGGGACAGGGTCCGGGAGAGACCCAGTACTTC
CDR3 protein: CASSEEGQGPGETQYF

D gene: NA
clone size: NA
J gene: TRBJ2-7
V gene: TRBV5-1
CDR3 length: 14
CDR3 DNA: TGCGCCAGCAGTACCGGAGGCGCACCCTACGAGCAGTACTTC
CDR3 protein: CASSTGGAPYEQYF

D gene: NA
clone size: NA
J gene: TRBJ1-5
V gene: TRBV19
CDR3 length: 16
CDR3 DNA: TGTGCCAGTAGTATCGCCCCTGGCAGGGGAAAACAGCCCCAGCATTTT
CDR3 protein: CASSIAPGRGKQPQHF

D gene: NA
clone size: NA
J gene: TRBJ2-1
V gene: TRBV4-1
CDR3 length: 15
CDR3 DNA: TGCGCCAGCAGCCAATGGGAAGGGGCCCCCTACGAGCAGTTCTTC
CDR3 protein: CASSQWEGAPYEQFF

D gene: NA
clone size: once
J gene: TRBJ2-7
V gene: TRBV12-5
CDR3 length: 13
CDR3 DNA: TGTGCTAGTGGTTTTTTAGGTAACCCAGGGCAGTACTTC
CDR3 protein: CASGFLGNPGQYF

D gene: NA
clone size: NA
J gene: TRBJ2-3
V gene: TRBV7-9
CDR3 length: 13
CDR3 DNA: TGTGCCAGCAGCGAATATTACTCAGATACGCAGTATTTT
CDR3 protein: CASSEYYSDTQYF

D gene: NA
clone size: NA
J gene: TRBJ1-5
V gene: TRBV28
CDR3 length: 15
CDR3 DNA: TGTGCCAGCAGTCCCGGGGGGGGAGGGGTTCAGCCCCAGCATTTT
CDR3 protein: CASSPGGGGVQPQHF

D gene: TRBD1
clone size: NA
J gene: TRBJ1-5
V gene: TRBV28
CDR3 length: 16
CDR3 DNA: TGTGCCAGCAGTTTATTCGGGACAGGGCTAAATCAGCCCCAGCATTTT
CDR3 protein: CASSLFGTGLNQPQHF

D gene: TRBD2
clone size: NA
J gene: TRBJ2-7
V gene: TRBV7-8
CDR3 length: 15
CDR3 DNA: TGTGCCAGCAGCTTAAGATATACAGCGGGACGGGAGCAGTACTTC
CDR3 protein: CASSLRYTAGREQYF

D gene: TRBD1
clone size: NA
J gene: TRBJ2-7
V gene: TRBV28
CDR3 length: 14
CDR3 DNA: TGTGCCAGCAGTCCCGGGACAGTCTCCTACGAGCAGTACTTC
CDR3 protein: CASSPGTVSYEQYF

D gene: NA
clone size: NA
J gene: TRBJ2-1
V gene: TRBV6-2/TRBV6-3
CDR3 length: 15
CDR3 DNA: TGTGCCAGCAGCTATTACGACACAAGCTCCAATGAGCAGTTCTTC
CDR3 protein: CASSYYDTSSNEQFF

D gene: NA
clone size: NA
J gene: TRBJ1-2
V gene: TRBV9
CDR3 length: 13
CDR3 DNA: TGTGCCAGCAGTGGAGGACAGATCTATGGCTACACCTTC
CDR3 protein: CASSGGQIYGYTF

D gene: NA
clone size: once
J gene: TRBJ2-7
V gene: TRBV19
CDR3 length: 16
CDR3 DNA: TGTGCCAGTAGTACCTCCGGGACTTACACCTCCTACGAGCAGTACTTC
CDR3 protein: CASSTSGTYTSYEQYF

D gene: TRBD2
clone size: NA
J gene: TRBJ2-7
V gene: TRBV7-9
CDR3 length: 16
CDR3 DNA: TGTGCCAGCAGCATCTCCGGGACTAGCGCAGACTACGAGCAGTACTTC
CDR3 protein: CASSISGTSADYEQYF

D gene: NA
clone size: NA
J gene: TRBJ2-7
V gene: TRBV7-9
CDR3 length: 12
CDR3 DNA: TGTGCAGTGGTAAGACTGCACTACGAGCAGTACTTC
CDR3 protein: CAVVRLHYEQYF

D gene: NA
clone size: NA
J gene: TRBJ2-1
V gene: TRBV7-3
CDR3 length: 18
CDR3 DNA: TGTGCCAGCAGCCCGCGAAGGGGGGGCTCGAGCTCCTACAATGAGCAGTTCTTC
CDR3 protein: CASSPRRGGSSSYNEQFF

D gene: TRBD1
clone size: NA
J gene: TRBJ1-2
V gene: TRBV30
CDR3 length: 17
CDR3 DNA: TGTGCCTGGTTCGAAGAACCGACAGGGATGTCTAACTATGGCTACACCTTC
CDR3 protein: CAWFEEPTGMSNYGYTF

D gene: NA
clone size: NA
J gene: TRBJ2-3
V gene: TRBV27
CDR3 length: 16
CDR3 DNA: TGTGCCAGCAGTTCCCTACTTAGGGGCGAGTGGGATACGCAGTATTTT
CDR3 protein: CASSSLLRGEWDTQYF

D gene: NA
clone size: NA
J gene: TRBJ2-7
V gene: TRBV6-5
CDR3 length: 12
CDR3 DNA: TGTGCCAGCAGTTACCAGGGTGGGGAGCAGTACTTC
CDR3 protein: CASSYQGGEQYF

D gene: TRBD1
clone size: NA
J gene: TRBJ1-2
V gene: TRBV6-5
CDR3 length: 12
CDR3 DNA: TGTGCCAGCAGACAGGGGGCGGGAGGCTACACCTTC
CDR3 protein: CASRQGAGGYTF

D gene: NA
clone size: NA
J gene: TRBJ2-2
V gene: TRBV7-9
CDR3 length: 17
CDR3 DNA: TGTGCCAGCAGCTTAGTACAGGCGGCATTGAACACCGGGGAGCTGTTTTTT
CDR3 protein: CASSLVQAALNTGELFF

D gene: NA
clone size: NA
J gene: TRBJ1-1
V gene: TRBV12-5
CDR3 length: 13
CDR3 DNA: TGTGCTAGTGGTAACGCAGGGAACACTGAAGCTTTCTTT
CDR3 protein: CASGNAGNTEAFF

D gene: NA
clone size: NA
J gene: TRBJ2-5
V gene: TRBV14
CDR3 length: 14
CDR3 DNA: TGTGCCAGCAGCCAAAGCGGGCTACGGGAGACCCAGTACTTC
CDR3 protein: CASSQSGLRETQYF

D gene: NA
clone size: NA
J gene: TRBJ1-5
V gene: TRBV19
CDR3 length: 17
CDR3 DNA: TGTGCCAGTAGTGTAATCAGTGTGGCTCCTAGCAATCAGCCCCAGCATTTT
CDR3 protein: CASSVISVAPSNQPQHF

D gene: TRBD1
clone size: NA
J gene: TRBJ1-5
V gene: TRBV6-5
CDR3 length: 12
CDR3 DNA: TGTGCCAGCGGGGACAGGAATCAGCCCCAGCATTTT
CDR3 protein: CASGDRNQPQHF

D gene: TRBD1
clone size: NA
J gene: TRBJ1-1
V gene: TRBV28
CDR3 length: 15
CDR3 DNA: TGTGCCAGCAGCTCCCCGGGGACAGAGAACACTGAAGCTTTCTTT
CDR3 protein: CASSSPGTENTEAFF

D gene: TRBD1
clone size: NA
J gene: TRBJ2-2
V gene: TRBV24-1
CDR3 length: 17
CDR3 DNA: TGTGCCACCAGTGATCCAACAGGGGGTATCGTGGACGGGGAGCTGTTTTTT
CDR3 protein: CATSDPTGGIVDGELFF